This is a list of T cell receptor beta chains from one sample in a study of CD8+ T cells in alopecia areata. Assay: immunoSEQ multiplex PCR; the TCRdb copy retains only in-frame clones and omits some. The top ten clones hold 5.5% to 6% of a sample with about 200,000 clones, about 62% of them seen once. This sample comprised CD4+ T cells sorted from blood, obtained at week 24, from a patient treated with tofacitinib. Every receptor here comes from a human donor with alopecia areata. The CDR3 runs from the conserved cysteine through the conserved F or W. The D gene is left open where the match is weak. Only part of the rows carry a size: once, few, many, or a class if the clone is expanded.

abundance	j_gene	d_gene	v_gene	CDR3nt	CDR3aa
-	TRBJ2-6	-	TRBV19	TGTGCCAGTAGTATGCAACGGGTCCAGGGGGCCAACGTCCTGACTTTC	CASSMQRVQGANVLTF
-	TRBJ2-5	TRBD1	TRBV29-1	TGCAGCGTTCGGGGACAGGGTAGCCCACGGGAGACCCAGTACTTC	CSVRGQGSPRETQYF
-	TRBJ2-2	TRBD2	TRBV5-6	TGTGCCAGCAGCTTTAGAAGCGGGGCGAACACCGGGGAGCTGTTTTTT	CASSFRSGANTGELFF
-	TRBJ2-7	TRBD2	TRBV4-1	TGCGCCAGCAGCCAAGGGGAGGGAGGACCCTACGAGCAGTACTTC	CASSQGEGGPYEQYF
once	TRBJ2-1	TRBD2	TRBV30	TGTGCCTGGAGTGCCCGGGCTAGCGGGAGTTACAATGAGCAGTTCTTC	CAWSARASGSYNEQFF
-	TRBJ1-1	-	TRBV7-2	TGTGCCAGCAGCCCCCCTTTCGGCGGGACTGAAGCTTTCTTT	CASSPPFGGTEAFF
-	TRBJ1-5	-	TRBV5-6	TGTGCCAGCAGCTCCCAATCCAGGGGTGATCAGCCCCAGCATTTT	CASSSQSRGDQPQHF
-	TRBJ2-3	TRBD1	TRBV9	TGTGCCAGCAGCACCCGGACAGGGGAAGATACGCAGTATTTT	CASSTRTGEDTQYF
-	TRBJ2-5	-	TRBV5-1	TGCGCCAGCAGCTTGGCCTATGGCAGCCTTCAAGAGACCCAGTACTTC	CASSLAYGSLQETQYF
once	TRBJ2-7	TRBD1	TRBV5-1	TGCGCCAGCAGCTGGGGGACAGAGAATTACGAGCAGTACTTC	CASSWGTENYEQYF
-	TRBJ2-1	-	TRBV6-5	TGTGCCAGCAGTTACTCTAAGGGGCTGGGGGGTGAGCAGTTCTTC	CASSYSKGLGGEQFF
-	TRBJ2-1	TRBD2	TRBV10-3	TGTGCCACTGGACTAGCGGGGGCCAATGAGCAGTTCTTC	CATGLAGANEQFF
-	TRBJ1-2	-	TRBV6-6	TGTGCCAGCAGCGCAGGGGACCGTGGCTACACCTTC	CASSAGDRGYTF
-	TRBJ2-5	TRBD2	TRBV7-7	TGTGCCAGCAGTCAGGACCCTAGCGGTGAAGAGACCCAGTACTTC	CASSQDPSGEETQYF
few	TRBJ2-1	-	TRBV7-9	TGTGCCAGCAGCTCGACTATCTCCTACAATGAGCAGTTCTTC	CASSSTISYNEQFF
few	TRBJ2-7	TRBD1	TRBV28	TGTGCCAGCAGTCCAGGACAGGGTTGGGACTTC	CASSPGQGWDF
-	TRBJ1-5	-	TRBV6-5	TGTGCCAGCAGTTACAAGAGTTTTAATCAGCCCCAGCATTTT	CASSYKSFNQPQHF
once	TRBJ2-7	TRBD2	TRBV7-2	TGTGCCAGCAGCCGAATTGGGACTAGCGGCTACGAGCAGTACTTC	CASSRIGTSGYEQYF
few	TRBJ1-3	-	TRBV2	TGTGCCCGAAGACTCCTTTCTGGAAACACCATATATTTT	CARRLLSGNTIYF
-	TRBJ2-3	-	TRBV7-9	TGTGCCAGCAGCCTTCGTGTCGGTCCAAGATCAGATACGCAGTATTTT	CASSLRVGPRSDTQYF
-	TRBJ2-1	TRBD2	TRBV7-9	TGTGCCAGCAGCTTAGGACTAGCCTCCTACAATGAGCAGTTCTTC	CASSLGLASYNEQFF
once	TRBJ1-1	TRBD1	TRBV6-5	TGTGCCAGCAAAAGACAGGGAGTTGGGAACACTGAAGCTTTCTTT	CASKRQGVGNTEAFF
-	TRBJ2-3	-	TRBV19	TGTGCCAGTACCCTCACCGGAGTCCCTAATACGCAGTATTTT	CASTLTGVPNTQYF
-	TRBJ1-1	-	TRBV5-1	TGCGCCAGTAAGAGAGGTATGAACACTGAAGCTTTCTTT	CASKRGMNTEAFF
once	TRBJ2-4	-	TRBV18	TGTGCCAGCTCACCACCGTCAATTAATAGGAACATTCAGTACTTC	CASSPPSINRNIQYF
-	TRBJ1-1	TRBD1	TRBV6-6	TGTGCCAGCAGTTTCCAGGGACAGGTGAGCACTGAAGCTTTCTTT	CASSFQGQVSTEAFF
-	TRBJ1-1	-	TRBV10-1	TGCCCCCGCGGCAGCCAAGCTTTCTTT	CPRGSQAFF
-	TRBJ1-4	-	TRBV18	TGTGCCAGCTCACCACATAATGAAAAACTGTTTTTT	CASSPHNEKLFF
-	TRBJ2-7	-	TRBV29-1	TGCAGCGTTGTTGGCGGAGGCTACGAGCAGTACTTC	CSVVGGGYEQYF
few	TRBJ2-3	-	TRBV29-1	TGCAGCGTTGAAGACGGGGGGCGGACAGATACGCAGTATTTT	CSVEDGGRTDTQYF
-	TRBJ2-1	TRBD1	TRBV11-2	TGTGCCAGCAGCCGGGACAGCTACAATGAGCAGTTCTTC	CASSRDSYNEQFF